One and the same sample provided the 32 T cell receptor delta chains below, sequenced in a study of γδ T cells in repeated Plasmodium falciparum infection. Flow sorting of PBMC yielded separate Vgamma9/Vdelta2+ and Vdelta2-negative gammadelta T cell populations for bulk repertoire analysis. TCRdb re-identified clones in the multiplex PCR reads via CATT. The sample lists tens of thousands of delta-chain clones, less than 1% seen once, with 9% to 10% in the top ten. The sample consisted of gamma-delta T cells from blood. Source of these receptors: a pool of human donors (malaria-infected and uninfected, not separated).

In its sample, this clone was seen many times. The chain recombines TRDV2 with TRDJ1, with 10 bases aligning to TRDD3. V trimming: 0 bases; J trimming: 0 bases; junction bases outside the gene matches: 9. This CDR3 contains 18 residues. The V gene's germline CDR1 is GEAIGNYY and CDR2 EKD. The CDR3 reads CACDTVLGDPTHTDKLIF. The CDR3, as DNA: TGTGCCTGTGACACCGTACTGGGGGATCCTACTCACACCGATAAACTCATCTTT.

About this clone: This probably arose from a read error, given a far larger clone one base away. Within the sample, other DNA sequences also encode this same CDR3. The chain has TRDV1 and TRDJ1, with 8 bases that match TRDD3. Germline V lookup: CDR1 TSWWSYY, CDR2 QGS. The CDR3 consists of 21 residues. The CDR3 coding sequence is TGTGCTCTCGGGGAACTAGTTGTTTGGGGATACTGTATCCGAGTCTCCGATAAACTCATCTTT. Its protein is CALGELVVWGYCIRVSDKLIF.

This clone has ten or more counts. Since a much larger clone is just one base distant, this may be a read error. Additional DNA sequences in this sample encode the identical CDR3. J is TRDJ1 and V is TRDV1, with TRDD2 identical over 9 bases. This CDR3 has 18 amino acids. Germline V gene lookup returns CDR1 TSWWSYY and CDR2 QGS. Here the CDR3 DNA reads TGTGCCCTTGGGGGCCACCTTCCTACCCTACTGGGGATCAGTAAACTCATCTTT. This sequence encodes CALGGHLPTLLGISKLIF.

Of note for this clone: TCRdb's protein for this DNA is that of a much larger clone and differs from the translation at residue 3, likely a read error; the protein shown is the DNA translation. This chain uses TRDV2 with TRDJ1; 9 positions agree with TRDD3. TCRdb offers no J gene call, so here the DNA was matched to germline to obtain one. CDR3 length equals 14 residues. CDR1 and CDR2 (germline): GEAIGNYY, EKD. Here the CDR3 reads CARDSGGWGDKLIF. CDR3 sequence (DNA): TGTGCCCGTGACTCTGGGGGATGGGGCGATAAACTCATCTTT.

This clone was seen only a few times. Given a far larger clone just one base away, this is likely a sequencing read error. The same CDR3 is also encoded by other DNA sequences in this sample. The rearrangement links TRDV1 to TRDJ1; D is uncertain. TCRdb does not report a J gene; here it was assigned by matching the DNA to germline references. The CDR3 is made up of 19 amino acids. CDR1 is TSWWSYY, CDR2 QGS, per germline. The V end was cut by 7 bases, the J end by 8 bases, with 35 bases between. For the CDR3, the DNA is TGTGCTCTTGCGTCAGCACTCCGTCTCGGGGCCCCTCCTGCGGGCAAACTCATCTTT. Amino acids: CALASALRLGAPPAGKLIF.

This clone turned up a few times. TCRdb pairs this DNA with a much larger clone's protein that differs at residue 4, likely a read error; the protein shown was translated from the DNA. The V and J genes are TRDV1 and TRDJ1; D is perhaps TRDD3 (5 bases). The J gene is not listed in TCRdb, so it was assigned here from a DNA match to germline. V lost 7 bases, J lost 0 bases, and 24 bases lay in between. Per germline, CDR1 TSWWSYY and CDR2 QGS. The CDR3 consists of 18 residues. The DNA for the CDR3 is TGTGCTCTTGAGGCACTTCGCCGGGGACGGGTCCACACCGATAAACTCATCTTT. Encoded protein: CALEALRRGRVHTDKLIF.

Regarding this clone: Relative to the germline gene, one junction end is altered; a read error may explain this. This chain connects TRDV1 to TRDJ4, with D possibly being TRDD3 (6 bases). CDR3 length: 18 residues. The germline CDR1 and CDR2 sequences are TSWWSYY and QGS. CDR3 loop: CAPGVLAQLRGRTRHLIF. The CDR3 DNA is TGTGCTCCTGGGGTACTGGCCCAATTACGGGGGAGGACCAGACACCTGATCTTT.

As to this clone: Translating this DNA gives a protein that differs at residue 11 from the TCRdb one, which belongs to a much larger clone; a read error is likely, and the protein shown is this translation. This chain links TRDV1 with TRDJ4; TRDD3 matches 7 bases. The CDR3 loop spans 18 amino acids. With 4 bases clipped from V and 3 bases from J, the junction kept 20 bases outside the gene matches. CDR1 is TSWWSYY and CDR2 is QGS in the germline V gene. The CDR3 DNA is TGTGCTCTTGGGGGCTTACTCGAACTGGGGAACATGAAGGGACCCCTGATCTTT. Its translation: CALGGLLELGNMKGPLIF.

The sample holds many counts of this clone. This likely stems from a read error, as it lies one base from a far larger clone. Other nucleotide sequences from this sample produce the same CDR3. This chain connects TRDV1 to TRDJ1; 8 bases align to TRDD3. With V trimmed by 5 bases and J by 1 base, 15 bases remained unmatched. The CDR3 has 18 amino acids. CDR1 is TSWWSYY and CDR2 is QGS in the germline V gene. CDR3 nucleotides: TGTGCTCTTGGGCTCCTACGGCTGGGGGACACGATCACCGATAAACTCATCTTT. Translated, it gives CALGLLRLGDTITDKLIF.

In its sample, this clone was seen a few times. The protein recorded in TCRdb matches a much larger clone and deviates from this DNA's translation at residue 5, suggesting a read error; the protein here is obtained by translating the DNA. This chain uses TRDV2 with TRDJ1; 9 bases are shared with TRDD3. V was clipped by 3 bases and J by 6 bases; unmatched bases: 37. CDR1 is GEAIGNYY, CDR2 EKD, per germline. The length of the CDR3 is 24 residues. The CDR3 region is CACDALAPSPTAGGSYTDGHKLIF. CDR3 DNA sequence: TGTGCCTGTGACGCCCTGGCCCCCTCTCCTACGGCTGGGGGATCGTACACCGATGGTCATAAACTCATCTTT.

This clone has only a few counts. With only one base between it and a far larger clone, this is likely a read error. At the DNA level, this CDR3 is encoded by other sequences in the same sample as well. V usage is TRDV1 and J usage is TRDJ3, with D possibly matching TRDD3 (5 bases). TCRdb offers no J gene call, so here the DNA was matched to germline to obtain one. The CDR3 runs to 18 residues. Germline V gene lookup returns CDR1 TSWWSYY and CDR2 QGS. In DNA, the CDR3 is TGTGCTCTCGGGGAACGGGTAGTAACCGGGTGGGACACCCGACAGATGTTTTTC. Translation gives CALGERVVTGWDTRQMFF.

The sample holds a few counts of this clone. This likely came from a read error, as a far larger clone is one base away. Other DNA sequences in the sample encode the same CDR3. The chain couples TRDV1 to TRDJ1; D ambiguous. Since TCRdb gives no J gene, matching the DNA to germline was used here to assign it. The CDR3 contains 16 residues. CDR1 and CDR2 from the germline V gene are TSWWSYY and QGS. Trimming took off 2 bases at V and 1 base at J, with 14 bases between the two ends. DNA for the CDR3: TGTGCTCTTGGGGAAACATCTTCTTATAGCACCGATAAACTCATCTTT. Its protein is CALGETSSYSTDKLIF.

Turning to this clone: TCRdb shows a much larger clone's protein in place of this DNA's translation, and the two differ at residue 9, likely through a read error; the protein shown is translated from the DNA. The chain couples TRDV2 to TRDJ1; a possible D gene is TRDD3 (5 bases). As TCRdb names no J gene, one was assigned here on the basis of a DNA match to germline. Per the germline V gene, CDR1 is GEAIGNYY and CDR2 is EKD. Trimming left V 0 bases short and J 0 bases short, with 19 bases between. The CDR3 extends over 18 amino acids. The CDR3: CACDTPGLRDLYTDKLIF. In DNA form, the CDR3 reads TGTGCCTGTGACACCCCAGGACTGAGGGATCTGTACACCGATAAACTCATCTTT.

On this clone itself: TCRdb records a much larger clone's protein for this DNA, with a difference at residue 23 that likely arises from a read error; the protein given is the translation of the DNA. The chain links TRDV1 to TRDJ1, with TRDD3 matching 7 bases. Germline CDR1 is TSWWSYY and CDR2 is QGS. This CDR3 comprises 25 residues. The CDR3 DNA reads as TGTGCTCTTGGGGATTCTTACAGGGAGCACCATTCTGGGGGCCGCGACATCCCGTACACCGATAAACACATCTTT. Translating gives CALGDSYREHHSGGRDIPYTDKHIF.

This clone has just a few counts. With a far larger clone one base away, a read error is the likely cause. Distinct nucleotide sequences in the sample also encode this CDR3. This chain links TRDV1 with TRDJ1; 12 bases align to TRDD3. The CDR3 has 27 amino acids. V was pared by 6 bases and J by 1 base, with 39 bases of the junction left unmatched. Looked up from germline, CDR1 is TSWWSYY and CDR2 is QGS. CDR3 region: CALGYISGSERPPLLGDTGATTDKLIF. In nucleotides, the CDR3 is TGTGCTCTTGGATATATTTCTGGCTCGGAGAGGCCTCCCCTCCTGGGGGATACGGGTGCGACCACCGATAAACTCATCTTT.

This clone showed up just a few times. The TCRdb protein, from a much larger clone, departs from this DNA's translation at residue 11, likely by read error; the protein shown derives from the DNA. CDR3 sequence reads: CALGERPDWGHKDHTDKLIF. For the CDR3, the DNA is TGTGCTCTTGGGGAAAGGCCTGATTGGGGACACAAGGACCACACCGATAAACTCATCTTT. The chain combines TRDV1 with TRDJ1; D is possibly TRDD3 (5 bases). No J gene is reported in TCRdb; it was inferred here by comparing the DNA with germline. V was cut by 2 bases and J by 0 bases, with 25 bases left in between. CDR1 and CDR2 (germline): TSWWSYY, QGS. CDR3 length: 20 amino acids.

This clone was counted a few times. The mismatch at residue 6 between this DNA's translation and the TCRdb protein of a much larger clone likely reflects a read error; the protein shown is translated from the DNA. The chain is built from TRDV1 and TRDJ2, with a possible D match to TRDD3 (6 bases). Assignment of the J gene here rests on matching the DNA to germline, because TCRdb gives none. The germline V and J ends were trimmed by 3 bases and 4 bases, with 18 bases remaining between them. Germline-derived CDR1 and CDR2 are TSWWSYY and QGS. This CDR3 has 17 residues. The CDR3 protein is CALGDSNSGIRTAQLFF. CDR3 coding DNA: TGTGCTCTTGGGGACAGTAATTCGGGGATCAGGACAGCACAACTCTTCTTT.

This clone turned up a few times. TCRdb's listed protein matches a much larger clone and diverges from this DNA's translation at residue 9, likely through a read error; the protein shown comes from the DNA. The chain joins TRDV2 to TRDJ1, with TRDD3 as a possible D gene (6 bases). Because TCRdb records no J gene, it was assigned here through a match of the DNA to germline. Per the germline V gene, CDR1 is GEAIGNYY and CDR2 is EKD. V shed 0 bases and J shed 0 bases, with 22 bases lying between them. This CDR3 contains 19 residues. Here the CDR3 DNA reads TGTGCCTGTGACACCGGGATCTGGGCGATACGCGGGTACACCGATAAACTCATCTTT. This encodes CACDTGIWAIRGYTDKLIF.

On this clone itself: It is likely a read error: a sequence one base away is far more abundant. Other DNA variants within this sample encode the same CDR3. The V gene is TRDV2, the J gene TRDJ1, with 9 bases that match TRDD3. TCRdb does not report a J gene; here it was assigned by matching the DNA to germline references. This CDR3 has 19 amino acids. Trimming removed 7 bases from V and 0 bases from J; junction bases left unmatched: 20. Germline CDR1 GEAIGNYY, CDR2 EKD. CDR3 sequence: CAWGPPSTGGNKYTDKLIF. CDR3 bases: TGTGCCTGGGGACCCCCTTCGACTGGGGGAAACAAGTACACCGATAAACTCATCTTT.

This clone was counted only a few times. This DNA's translation differs at residue 12 from TCRdb's protein, which comes from a much larger clone; a read error is likely, and the protein shown is translated from the DNA. This chain uses TRDV1 with TRDJ1; 8 bases match TRDD3. No J segment appears in TCRdb, so it was assigned here by matching the sequence to germline. Germline CDR1 and CDR2: TSWWSYY and QGS. The CDR3 runs to 19 residues. V gave up 1 base and J gave up 0 bases; unmatched junction bases: 13. This CDR3 reads CALGEHDRYWGAYTDKLIF. The CDR3 region has the DNA TGTGCTCTTGGGGAACATGACCGGTACTGGGGGGCTTACACCGATAAACTCATCTTT.

Comment on this clone: A far larger clone is a single base away, which makes a read error likely. Different DNA sequences within this sample yield the same CDR3. The chain carries TRDV1 and TRDJ1; 10 bases line up with TRDD3. Germline V CDR1 and CDR2: TSWWSYY, QGS. The CDR3 contains 13 residues. The CDR3, as DNA: TGTGCTCTTGGGGAAGAACTGGGGGATGAACTCATATTT. It translates to CALGEELGDELIF.

This clone showed up just a few times. TCRdb assigns this DNA the protein of a much larger clone, which departs from its translation at residue 20; this likely reflects a read error, and the protein shown comes from translating the DNA. The J gene has no call, while the V gene is TRDV1; the table's D call, TRDD3, was not checked against the DNA. The length of the CDR3 is 21 residues. Germline-derived CDR1 and CDR2 are TSWWSYY and QGS. CDR3 nucleotide sequence: TGTGCTCTTGGGGAGGTATTCCTACCCTCAACGCTGGGGATCAATAGCGATAAACTCACCTTT. As protein: CALGEVFLPSTLGINSDKLTF.

This clone showed up just a few times. The protein TCRdb lists belongs to a much larger clone and differs from this DNA's translation at residue 17, which points to a read error; the protein shown is made from the DNA. V gene TRDV1 combines with J gene TRDJ3; perhaps TRDD3 as D (6 bases). The CDR3 is 20 residues long. Germline values: CDR1 TSWWSYY, CDR2 QGS. CDR3 residues: CALGELAYTRGSWDTRRMFF. CDR3 in DNA: TGTGCTCTTGGGGAACTAGCGTATACCAGGGGATCCTGGGACACCCGACGGATGTTTTTC.

A note on this clone: The protein TCRdb lists belongs to a much larger clone and differs from this DNA's translation at residue 6, which points to a read error; the protein shown is made from the DNA. The chain uses TRDV1 and TRDJ4; TRDD3 matches 11 bases. TCRdb records no J gene; here it was assigned by comparing the DNA to germline. This CDR3 contains 28 residues. CDR1 is TSWWSYY and CDR2 is QGS in the germline V gene. The V gene end was trimmed by 3 bases and the J gene end by 2 bases; junction bases not matched to a gene: 44. DNA for the CDR3: TGTGCTCTTGGGGACCCTTTGAGGGGCCTTCCTGTACCTGGATGGGGGATACGCCGAGATTCCCCCGAGAGACCCCTGATCTTT. Its protein product is CALGDPLRGLPVPGWGIRRDSPERPLIF.

Comment on this clone: The protein given by TCRdb reflects a much larger clone and differs at residue 7 from this DNA's translation, likely from a read error; the protein shown is the DNA's translation. The CDR3 here is CACVGRAGGYQPPTDKLIF. The CDR3 region has the DNA TGTGCCTGTGTCGGAAGGGCTGGGGGATACCAGCCCCCCACCGATAAACTCATCTTT. The chain employs TRDV2 and TRDJ1; the match to TRDD3 covers 11 bases. No J segment appears in TCRdb, so it was assigned here by matching the sequence to germline. Per the germline V gene, CDR1 is GEAIGNYY and CDR2 is EKD. The CDR3 runs to 19 residues. The trim removed 5 bases at V and 1 base at J, leaving 17 bases unmatched.

To note about this clone: TCRdb's entry gives the protein of a much larger clone, which mismatches this DNA's translation at residue 11, likely from a read error; the protein reported here is translated from the DNA. The chain links TRDV2 to TRDJ1; 7 bases line up with TRDD3. The J gene comes from matching the DNA to germline here; TCRdb lacks it. CDR3 length: 16 residues. Germline V CDR1 and CDR2: GEAIGNYY, EKD. The ends lost 1 base at V and 4 bases at J; junction bases unmatched: 11. CDR3 sequence reads: CACDTLGILHIDKLIF. CDR3 nucleotides: TGTGCCTGTGACACTCTAGGGATACTCCACATCGATAAACTCATCTTT.

Concerning this clone itself: TCRdb pairs this DNA with a much larger clone's protein that differs at residue 4, likely a read error; the protein shown was translated from the DNA. V and J are TRDV2 and TRDJ1; 13 bases are a match to TRDD3. With 5 bases clipped from V and 0 bases from J, the junction kept 20 bases outside the gene matches. This CDR3 contains 21 residues. Looked up from germline, CDR1 is GEAIGNYY and CDR2 is EKD. The CDR3, as DNA: TGTGCCTGTGGCACGGTTTCCCGTCTGACTGGGGGATACGCGGACACCGATAAACTCATCTTT. It encodes CACGTVSRLTGGYADTDKLIF.

Worth noting for this clone: This probably arose from a read error, given a far larger clone one base away. This same CDR3 is encoded by further DNA sequences in the sample. V gene TRDV2 combines with J gene TRDJ1; 7 nucleotides agree with TRDD3. Matching the DNA to germline supplied the J gene, which TCRdb does not give. The junction had 15 bases not matched to a gene; V was cut back by 0 bases and J by 3 bases. The length of the CDR3 is 18 residues. The germline V gene encodes CDR1 GEAIGNYY and CDR2 EKD. The chain's CDR3 is CACDTVGTWGDGADKLIF. In DNA, the CDR3 is TGTGCCTGTGACACCGTGGGTACCTGGGGGGATGGGGCCGATAAACTCATCTTT.

A few counts support this clone. The translation of this DNA and the TCRdb protein of a much larger clone differ at residue 13, probably owing to a read error; the protein shown here is translated from the DNA. This chain uses TRDV2 with TRDJ1; 13 bases map to TRDD3. TCRdb lists no J gene, so it was determined here by aligning the DNA to germline. V was clipped by 3 bases and J by 3 bases; unmatched bases: 12. The CDR3 spans 18 residues. Germline values: CDR1 GEAIGNYY, CDR2 EKD. The CDR3 loop is CACDSGVLGDTLPDKLIF. CDR3 nucleotide sequence: TGTGCCTGTGACTCCGGGGTACTGGGGGATACGCTTCCCGATAAACTCATCTTT.

This clone came up a few times. The translation of this DNA and the TCRdb protein of a much larger clone differ at residue 14, probably owing to a read error; the protein shown here is translated from the DNA. This chain links TRDV1 with TRDJ1; 11 positions agree with TRDD3. The germline V gene has CDR1 TSWWSYY and CDR2 QGS. CDR3 size: 22 residues. The V segment lost 1 base and the J segment 8 bases; nucleotides outside the gene matches: 27. The CDR3 region is CALGERGTGGYGSSGCPMKLIF. CDR3 bases: TGTGCTCTTGGGGAACGTGGTACTGGGGGATATGGGTCGAGTGGTTGTCCGATGAAACTCATCTTT.

This clone came up many times. The chain links TRDV2 to TRDJ1, with D perhaps matching TRDD3 (5 bases). CDR3 length equals 17 residues. V gave up 0 bases and J gave up 5 bases, with 21 bases separating them. Germline values: CDR1 GEAIGNYY, CDR2 EKD. The CDR3 region is CACDTRYPCYEGDKLIF. The CDR3 region has the DNA TGTGCCTGTGACACCCGATACCCTTGCTATGAAGGAGATAAACTCATCTTT.

This clone has just a few counts. For this DNA, TCRdb reports the protein of a much larger clone, which diverges at residue 6, most likely from a read error; the protein presented here is translated directly from the DNA. The rearrangement uses TRDV2 and TRDJ1, with 7 bases fitting TRDD3. TCRdb leaves out the J gene; it was filled in here by matching the DNA to germline. J was trimmed by 0 bases and V by 0 bases; bases with no gene match: 15. Germline V gives CDR1 GEAIGNYY, CDR2 EKD. CDR3 length: 19 amino acids. The CDR3 DNA reads as TGTGCCTGTGACACCGCTAGAGGGATGGAGGGGGGATACACCGATAAACTCATCTTT. Residues: CACDTARGMEGGYTDKLIF.